These 21 T cell receptor beta chains were sequenced from one sample in a study of regulatory T cells. Notes on the study in general: Hydrophobic residues at CDR3 positions 6 and 7 were enriched in conventional CD4+ T cells of CD3G-deficient patients.

No antigen has been assigned to these receptors. Primers: 52 TRBV forward and 13 TRBJ reverse. The protocol was immunoSEQ multiplex PCR, while the TCRdb copy is restricted to in-frame clones and leaves out a portion. This sample yields approximately 29,000 clones, of which approximately 93% are seen a single time; about 1% belongs to the top ten. The sample comprised conventional CD4+ T cells sorted from blood. The receptors were sampled from a child younger than 10 with CD3G deficiency.

CDR3 sequence: CASSPQVAGALETQYF. CDR3 DNA sequence: TGTGCCAGCAGCCCCCAGGTAGCGGGAGCACTAGAGACCCAGTACTTC. The gene calls are TRBV28 and TRBJ2-5; TRBD2 matches 9 bases. This CDR3 has 16 residues. J was trimmed by 4 bases and V by 6 bases; bases with no gene match: 12. The germline V gene encodes CDR1 MDHEN and CDR2 SYDVKM.

The J gene is TRBJ2-5, the V gene TRBV7-9; 10 nucleotides match TRBD2. Germline CDR1 SEHNR, CDR2 FQNEAQ (reference sequence). This CDR3 is built from 15 residues. J lost 4 bases, V lost 2 bases, and 4 bases had no gene match. The CDR3 spells CASSLRTSGGETQYF. The CDR3 nucleotides are TGTGCCAGCAGCTTAAGGACTAGCGGAGGAGAGACCCAGTACTTC.

V is TRBV7-9 and J is TRBJ2-2, with D hard to call. The CDR3 extends over 12 amino acids. Germline lookup yields CDR1 SEHNR and CDR2 FQNEAQ (reference sequence). Deletions cut 5 bases from V and 3 bases from J, with 4 bases between. The CDR3 sequence: CASSTYTGELFF. Written as DNA, the CDR3 is TGTGCCAGCAGCACCTACACCGGGGAGCTGTTTTTT. Full variable domain (outside the CDR3, taken from reference TRBV7-9 and TRBJ2-2): DTGVSQNPRHKITKRGQNVTFRCDPISEHNRLYWYRQTLGQGPEFLTYFQNEAQLEKSRLLSDRFSAERPKGSFSTLEIQRTEQGDSAMYLCASSTYTGELFFGEGSRLTVL.

A remark on this clone: This sample also contains other DNA sequences that code for the same CDR3. The genes are TRBV5-1 and TRBJ2-7; 12 bases are shared with TRBD2. From germline, CDR1 is SGHRS and CDR2 YFSETQ. Trimming took 4 bases from V and 3 from J; bases not matched to a gene: 5. CDR3 length equals 15 residues. In nucleotides, the CDR3 is TGCGCCAGCAGCCTCGGGACTAGCGGGTTCTACGAGCAGTACTTC. Translation gives CASSLGTSGFYEQYF.

The chain links TRBV19 to TRBJ2-6, with 14 bases lining up with TRBD2. V lost 5 bases to trimming and J lost 0 bases; unmatched junction nucleotides: 9. CDR1 and CDR2 from the germline V gene are LNHDA and SQIVND (reference sequence). The CDR3 runs 20 residues. This chain's CDR3 is CASSPGLAGGRLSGANVLTF. CDR3 in DNA: TGTGCCAGTAGTCCTGGACTAGCGGGAGGTAGACTCTCTGGGGCCAACGTCCTGACTTTC.

V usage is TRBV30 and J usage is TRBJ1-1, with a tentative D call TRBD1 (6 bases). The V end was cut by 2 bases, the J end by 3 bases, with 16 bases between. CDR1 is GTSNPN, CDR2 SVGIG, per germline (reference sequence). The CDR3 is 15 residues long. The CDR3 here is CAWSSGGARDTEAFF. CDR3 nucleotides: TGTGCCTGGAGTTCGGGGGGCGCGAGGGACACTGAAGCTTTCTTT.

The chain uses TRBV28 and TRBJ2-5; tentative D call: TRBD2 (5 bases). The V end was cut by 8 bases, the J end by 1 base, with 17 bases between. The germline gives CDR1 MDHEN, CDR2 SYDVKM. The CDR3 length is 15 residues. The CDR3 sequence: CASRRAGGPQETQYF. CDR3 sequence (DNA): TGTGCCAGCCGCCGCGCGGGTGGCCCCCAAGAGACCCAGTACTTC. The full variable domain, rest sourced from reference TRBV28 and TRBJ2-5, is DVKVTQSSRYLVKRTGEKVFLECVQDMDHENMFWYRQDPGLGLRLIYFSYDVKMKEKGDIPEGYSVSREKKERFSLILESASTNQTSMYLCASRRAGGPQETQYFGPGTRLLVL.

The genes are TRBV18 and TRBJ2-5; TRBD2 matches at 7 bases. V trimming: 6 bases; J trimming: 2 bases; junction bases outside the gene matches: 3. This CDR3 is built from 13 residues. CDR1 and CDR2 (germline): KGHSH, LQKENI. The CDR3 spells CASSRGEQETQYF. As DNA, the CDR3 is TGTGCCAGCTCCCGGGGGGAACAAGAGACCCAGTACTTC.

This chain uses TRBV6-6 with TRBJ1-1; TRBD1 is a possible D gene (5 bases). Germline CDR1 reads MNHNY; CDR2 reads SVGAGI (reference sequence). The V gene lost 5 bases and the J gene lost 2 bases, with 18 bases spanning the gap. This CDR3 contains 16 residues. The CDR3 DNA sequence: TGTGCCAGCAGTACCATTCCGGGACGGCTAAACACTGAAGCTTTCTTT. This sequence encodes CASSTIPGRLNTEAFF.

The gene calls are TRBV5-1 and TRBJ2-7; possible D gene TRBD2, 7 bases. Germline V gene data show CDR1 as SGHRS and CDR2 as YFSETQ. Trimming pared 4 bases from V and 5 bases from J, leaving 22 bases between. The CDR3 is 16 amino acids. This CDR3 reads CASSPSGAGVVHEQYF. The CDR3 DNA is TGCGCCAGCAGCCCCTCGGGGGCGGGAGTCGTCCACGAGCAGTACTTC. The full variable domain, its missing parts supplied by reference TRBV5-1 and TRBJ2-7, is KAGVTQTPRYLIKTRGQQVTLSCSPISGHRSVSWYQQTPGQGLQFLFEYFSETQRNKGNFPGRFSGRQFSNSRSEMNVSTLELGDSALYLCASSPSGAGVVHEQYFGPGTRLTVT.

The chain uses TRBV11-3 and TRBJ2-3; D not resolved. Germline lookup yields CDR1 SGHNT and CDR2 YENEEA. The ends were cut back, 4 bases at V and 2 bases at J, with 7 bases in the middle. This CDR3 region has 13 residues. The CDR3 bases are TGTGCCAGCAGCTATGACCTCACAGATACGCAGTATTTT. Translating it yields CASSYDLTDTQYF.

The chain links TRBV28 to TRBJ2-3, with a tentative D call TRBD1 (7 bases). V was shortened by 6 bases and J by 4 bases, with 11 bases between the two germline ends. The germline V gene encodes CDR1 MDHEN and CDR2 SYDVKM. This CDR3 contains 13 residues. This CDR3 reads CASSQGGADTQYF. In DNA, the CDR3 is TGTGCCAGCAGCCAGGGGGGAGCAGATACGCAGTATTTT.

The chain uses TRBV28 and TRBJ2-7; TRBD1 might be the D (5 bases). The CDR3 has 14 amino acids. V was shortened by 10 bases and J by 0 bases, with 16 bases between the two germline ends. Germline V gives CDR1 MDHEN, CDR2 SYDVKM. The CDR3 sequence: CAIRRAGSSYEQYF. The CDR3, as DNA: TGTGCCATCCGCAGGGCCGGTAGCTCCTACGAGCAGTACTTC. The full variable domain, rest sourced from reference TRBV28 and TRBJ2-7, is DVKVTQSSRYLVKRTGEKVFLECVQDMDHENMFWYRQDPGLGLRLIYFSYDVKMKEKGDIPEGYSVSREKKERFSLILESASTNQTSMYLCAIRRAGSSYEQYFGPGTRLTVT.

V gene TRBV28 combines with J gene TRBJ1-6, with D maybe TRBD1 (6 bases). From germline, CDR1 is MDHEN and CDR2 SYDVKM. The V gene lost 3 bases and the J gene lost 12 bases, with 21 bases spanning the gap. The CDR3 has 16 residues. In nucleotides, the CDR3 is TGTGCCAGCAGTTTTCATATGGGGTTAAAGGGGGGACCCCTCCACTTT. Protein sequence: CASSFHMGLKGGPLHF.

The V call is TRBV5-1, the J call TRBJ1-1; 7 nucleotides match TRBD1. The CDR3 runs 16 residues. The ends lost 5 bases at V and 0 bases at J; junction bases unmatched: 10. Germline V gene lookup returns CDR1 SGHRS and CDR2 YFSETQ. The CDR3 DNA reads TGCGCCAGCAGGGGCGGGGACAGTCGGCTGAACACTGAAGCTTTCTTT. Its translation is CASRGGDSRLNTEAFF.

The sample holds one count of this clone. The chain couples TRBV18 to TRBJ1-1, with TRBD1 matching 7 bases. Per germline, CDR1 KGHSH and CDR2 LQKENI. CDR3 length: 13 residues. Losses at the gene ends were 8 bases for V and 1 base for J; bases not matched to a gene: 4. This CDR3 reads CASRRQGNTEAFF. Here the CDR3 DNA reads TGTGCCAGCCGAAGACAGGGGAACACTGAAGCTTTCTTT.

This chain joins TRBV6-1 and TRBJ1-2; 8 bases agree with TRBD1. The CDR3 loop spans 14 amino acids. Germline V gene lookup returns CDR1 MNHNS and CDR2 SASEGT. The J segment lost 1 base and the V segment lost 10 bases, leaving 8 bases of the junction unmatched. CDR3 protein: CATRQGRGNYGYTF. The CDR3 nucleotides read TGTGCCACCCGACAGGGGAGGGGTAACTATGGCTACACCTTC.

The chain carries TRBV28 and TRBJ1-1; 7 nucleotides agree with TRBD1. Per the germline V gene, CDR1 is MDHEN and CDR2 is SYDVKM. Trimming removed 5 bases from V and 3 bases from J; junction bases left unmatched: 9. CDR3 length: 15 residues. Written as DNA, the CDR3 is TGTGCCAGCAGTCCCGGGACAGCGTTCCACACTGAAGCTTTCTTT. It translates to CASSPGTAFHTEAFF.

This clone is a singleton in its sample. This sequence joins TRBV6-5 and TRBJ1-1; 7 positions agree with TRBD1. Trimming took 5 bases from V and 11 from J; bases not matched to a gene: 11. This CDR3 has 13 amino acids. Germline V gives CDR1 MNHEY, CDR2 SVGAGI. The CDR3 nucleotides are TGTGCCAGCAGTAACGCAAAGACAGGGTCCGCTTTCTTT. Amino acid sequence: CASSNAKTGSAFF.

The chain is built from TRBV6-1 and TRBJ2-7; D possibly corresponds to TRBD1 (6 bases). Deletions cut 4 bases from V and 0 bases from J, with 19 bases between. Germline V gives CDR1 MNHNS, CDR2 SASEGT. The CDR3 runs 17 residues. The CDR3 sequence: CASSAGHHHTRSYEQYF. In nucleotides, the CDR3 is TGTGCCAGCAGTGCGGGACACCACCATACCCGCTCCTACGAGCAGTACTTC.

The V gene is TRBV19, the J gene TRBJ2-6; no firm D call. Germline loops: CDR1 LNHDA, CDR2 SQIVND (reference sequence). V was shortened by 5 bases and J by 1 base, with 9 bases between the two germline ends. This CDR3 comprises 15 residues. The DNA for the CDR3 is TGTGCCAGTAGTGGCACAGCGTCTGGGGCCAACGTCCTGACTTTC. Translating gives CASSGTASGANVLTF.